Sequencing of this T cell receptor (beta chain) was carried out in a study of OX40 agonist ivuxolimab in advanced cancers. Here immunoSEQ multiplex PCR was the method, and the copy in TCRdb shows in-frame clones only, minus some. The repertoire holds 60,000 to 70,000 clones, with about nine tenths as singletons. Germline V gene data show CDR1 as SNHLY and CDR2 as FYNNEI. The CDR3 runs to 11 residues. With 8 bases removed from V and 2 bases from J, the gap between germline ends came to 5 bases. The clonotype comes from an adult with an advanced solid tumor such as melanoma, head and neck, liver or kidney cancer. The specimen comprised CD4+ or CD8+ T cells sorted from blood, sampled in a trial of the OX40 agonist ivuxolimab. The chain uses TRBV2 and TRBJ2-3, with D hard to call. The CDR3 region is CASCLTDTQYF. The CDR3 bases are TGTGCCAGCTGCCTCACAGATACGCAGTATTTT.